This is a list of T cell receptor beta chains from one sample in a study of cytomegalovirus exposure and HLA in healthy donors. The table came from immunoSEQ multiplex PCR; TCRdb's copy has only in-frame clones and leaves some out. The sample includes over 60,000 clones, 95% to 97% of them seen just once. The sequencing sample was made of PBMCs. These receptors were obtained from a man in his late teens or twenties in good health and CMV-seronegative. Both conserved end residues are part of each CDR3. Each record gives: clone size, V gene, D gene, J gene, CDR3 DNA, CDR3 protein. D genes are given only for firm matches. Clone size is stated in some rows and not others, as once, few, many or a class when expanded.

abundance: once
v_gene: TRBV19
d_gene: TRBD1
j_gene: TRBJ2-1
CDR3nt: TGTGCCAGTAATCCAGGGGGTAGAAATGAGCAGTTCTTC
CDR3aa: CASNPGGRNEQFF

abundance: NA
v_gene: TRBV28
d_gene: TRBD2
j_gene: TRBJ2-1
CDR3nt: TGTGCCAGCAGTTTGGGGGGGAGGGCCCATACAGATGAGCAGTTCTTC
CDR3aa: CASSLGGRAHTDEQFF

abundance: NA
v_gene: TRBV6-5
d_gene: NA
j_gene: TRBJ2-7
CDR3nt: TGTGCCAGCAGTGGGGGGTTCGGTGGATACGAGCAGTACTTC
CDR3aa: CASSGGFGGYEQYF

abundance: NA
v_gene: TRBV5-1
d_gene: TRBD1
j_gene: TRBJ2-1
CDR3nt: TGCGCCAGCAGCTCATTACAGGGGTTCAGTAATGAGCAGTTCTTC
CDR3aa: CASSSLQGFSNEQFF

abundance: NA
v_gene: TRBV6-6
d_gene: NA
j_gene: TRBJ1-1
CDR3nt: TGTGCCAGCAGCCAGATAGGGGGACCATGGAGAGCTTTCTTT
CDR3aa: CASSQIGGPWRAFF

abundance: NA
v_gene: TRBV11-3
d_gene: TRBD2
j_gene: TRBJ2-7
CDR3nt: TGTGCCAGCAGCTTTAGCGGGAACTCCTACGAGCAGTACTTC
CDR3aa: CASSFSGNSYEQYF

abundance: NA
v_gene: TRBV4-1
d_gene: TRBD2
j_gene: TRBJ2-5
CDR3nt: TGCGCCAGCAGCCAAGATTTCGAGCGGGAGGGCCGGAAGACCCAGTACTTC
CDR3aa: CASSQDFEREGRKTQYF

abundance: NA
v_gene: TRBV11-2
d_gene: NA
j_gene: TRBJ2-5
CDR3nt: TGTGCCAGCAGCCTATCGGAGGGCTTGTCGGAGACCCAGTACTTC
CDR3aa: CASSLSEGLSETQYF

abundance: NA
v_gene: TRBV10-2
d_gene: NA
j_gene: TRBJ1-4
CDR3nt: TGCGCCAGTCGTTCCAATGAAAAACTGTTTTTT
CDR3aa: CASRSNEKLFF

abundance: NA
v_gene: TRBV6-6
d_gene: NA
j_gene: TRBJ2-7
CDR3nt: TGTGCCAGCAGTTACTCCGGGACTCAGTACGAGCAGTACTTC
CDR3aa: CASSYSGTQYEQYF

abundance: NA
v_gene: TRBV6-5
d_gene: TRBD1
j_gene: TRBJ2-3
CDR3nt: TGTGCCAGCAGTCGCTCACAGGGGCCCGCAGATACGCAGTATTTT
CDR3aa: CASSRSQGPADTQYF

abundance: NA
v_gene: TRBV29-1
d_gene: NA
j_gene: TRBJ1-1
CDR3nt: TGCAGCGTTTTGGCCACTGAAGCTTTCTTT
CDR3aa: CSVLATEAFF

abundance: NA
v_gene: TRBV11-2
d_gene: NA
j_gene: TRBJ2-1
CDR3nt: TGTGCCAGCAGCTTAGATCGGGATAATGAGCAGTTCTTC
CDR3aa: CASSLDRDNEQFF

abundance: NA
v_gene: TRBV19
d_gene: TRBD2
j_gene: TRBJ2-7
CDR3nt: TGTGCCAGTAGTAGGGAGGGCTCCTACGAGCAGTACTTC
CDR3aa: CASSREGSYEQYF

abundance: NA
v_gene: TRBV10-2
d_gene: TRBD1
j_gene: TRBJ2-7
CDR3nt: TGCGCCAGCAGTGATCGGTGGACAGGGACCTACGAGCAGTACTTC
CDR3aa: CASSDRWTGTYEQYF

abundance: NA
v_gene: TRBV30
d_gene: TRBD1
j_gene: TRBJ2-7
CDR3nt: TGTGCCTGGACCCCGGGACAGGGGGCTTACGAGCAGTACTTC
CDR3aa: CAWTPGQGAYEQYF

abundance: NA
v_gene: TRBV30
d_gene: TRBD2
j_gene: TRBJ2-7
CDR3nt: TGTGCCTGGAACCTAGCGGGACCTTACGAGCAGTACTTC
CDR3aa: CAWNLAGPYEQYF

abundance: NA
v_gene: TRBV25-1
d_gene: NA
j_gene: TRBJ1-6
CDR3nt: TGTGCCAGCAGTGAAAGTTCGCGGAATAATTCACCCCTCCACTTT
CDR3aa: CASSESSRNNSPLHF

abundance: NA
v_gene: TRBV7-2
d_gene: NA
j_gene: TRBJ2-2
CDR3nt: TGTGCCAGCAGCTTAGCGCTAGCTAGCTGGTACACCGGGGAGCTGTTTTTT
CDR3aa: CASSLALASWYTGELFF

abundance: NA
v_gene: TRBV6-5
d_gene: TRBD1
j_gene: TRBJ2-2
CDR3nt: TGTGCCAGCAAATTACAGGGGGCGAACACCGGGGAGCTGTTTTTT
CDR3aa: CASKLQGANTGELFF

abundance: NA
v_gene: TRBV7-9
d_gene: TRBD1
j_gene: TRBJ2-1
CDR3nt: TGTGCCAGCAGCGCCCGGGACAGGGTCAATGAGCAGTTCTTC
CDR3aa: CASSARDRVNEQFF

abundance: NA
v_gene: TRBV19
d_gene: NA
j_gene: TRBJ2-6
CDR3nt: TGTGCCAGTAGTATCGTGTACAGGGTATCTGGGGCCAACGTCCTGACTTTC
CDR3aa: CASSIVYRVSGANVLTF

abundance: once
v_gene: TRBV14
d_gene: NA
j_gene: TRBJ2-1
CDR3nt: TGTGCCAGCAGCCAAGACCCTGGCGGGTACAATGAGCAGTTCTTC
CDR3aa: CASSQDPGGYNEQFF

abundance: NA
v_gene: TRBV27
d_gene: NA
j_gene: TRBJ1-1
CDR3nt: TGTGCAAGCAGCCCCCAGGGCAACACTGAAGCTTTCTTT
CDR3aa: CASSPQGNTEAFF

abundance: NA
v_gene: TRBV2
d_gene: NA
j_gene: TRBJ1-1
CDR3nt: TGTGCCAGCAGTGAACAGGGGCCGGCTTTCTTT
CDR3aa: CASSEQGPAFF

abundance: NA
v_gene: TRBV6-1
d_gene: TRBD2
j_gene: TRBJ2-7
CDR3nt: TGTGCCAGCAGTCTTCTAGCGGGAGACGAGCAGTACTTC
CDR3aa: CASSLLAGDEQYF

abundance: NA
v_gene: TRBV13
d_gene: NA
j_gene: TRBJ1-2
CDR3nt: TGTGCCAGCAGCCTTAGACAGCTAGCTAACTATGGCTACACCTTC
CDR3aa: CASSLRQLANYGYTF

abundance: NA
v_gene: TRBV6-5
d_gene: NA
j_gene: TRBJ1-5
CDR3nt: TGTGCCAGCAGCGACGGGCAGGGAAATCAGCCCCAGCATTTT
CDR3aa: CASSDGQGNQPQHF

abundance: once
v_gene: TRBV29-1
d_gene: TRBD1
j_gene: TRBJ1-1
CDR3nt: TGCAGCGTTGAGGACAGGGTCATGAACACTGAAGCTTTCTTT
CDR3aa: CSVEDRVMNTEAFF

abundance: NA
v_gene: TRBV5-1
d_gene: TRBD1
j_gene: TRBJ2-7
CDR3nt: TGCGCCAGCAGCTTGCTTGGACAGGGTGGCTACGAGCAGTACTTC
CDR3aa: CASSLLGQGGYEQYF

abundance: NA
v_gene: TRBV5-6
d_gene: NA
j_gene: TRBJ1-6
CDR3nt: TGTGCCAGCAGCTTGAGACAGTTCGGTTCACCCCTCCACTTT
CDR3aa: CASSLRQFGSPLHF

abundance: NA
v_gene: TRBV6-1
d_gene: TRBD2
j_gene: TRBJ2-1
CDR3nt: TGTGCCAGCAGTGCCTCACTAGCGGGAGACTTCTTC
CDR3aa: CASSASLAGDFF

abundance: NA
v_gene: TRBV6-5
d_gene: NA
j_gene: TRBJ2-5
CDR3nt: TGTGCCAGCAGTTCCCCGACAGGAGGTAAAGAGACCCAGTACTTC
CDR3aa: CASSSPTGGKETQYF

abundance: once
v_gene: TRBV5-4
d_gene: TRBD1
j_gene: TRBJ1-2
CDR3nt: TGTGCCAGCAGCTACCAGGGGGACTATGGCTACACCTTC
CDR3aa: CASSYQGDYGYTF

abundance: NA
v_gene: TRBV5-1
d_gene: NA
j_gene: TRBJ2-5
CDR3nt: TGCGCCAGCAGCCTTGAAGAGACCCAGTACTTC
CDR3aa: CASSLEETQYF

abundance: NA
v_gene: TRBV4-2
d_gene: NA
j_gene: TRBJ1-2
CDR3nt: TGTGCCAGCAGCCAAGACAGGGCGGATGGCTACACCTTC
CDR3aa: CASSQDRADGYTF

abundance: once
v_gene: TRBV5-6
d_gene: NA
j_gene: TRBJ1-1
CDR3nt: TGTGCCAGCAGCTTGGGTAGTGAAGCTTTCTTT
CDR3aa: CASSLGSEAFF

abundance: NA
v_gene: TRBV19
d_gene: TRBD1
j_gene: TRBJ1-1
CDR3nt: TGTGCCAGTAGTATGGGACAGTCAGGCACTGAAGCTTTCTTT
CDR3aa: CASSMGQSGTEAFF

abundance: NA
v_gene: TRBV28
d_gene: NA
j_gene: TRBJ1-5
CDR3nt: TGTGCCAGCAGTTTACTTTCGAGAGGTCTGATTTATAGCAATCAGCCCCAGCATTTT
CDR3aa: CASSLLSRGLIYSNQPQHF

abundance: NA
v_gene: TRBV5-3
d_gene: TRBD1
j_gene: TRBJ2-2
CDR3nt: TGTGCCAGAAGCTTGTATGGGACAGGGTGTACCGGGGAGCTGTTTTTT
CDR3aa: CARSLYGTGCTGELFF

abundance: NA
v_gene: TRBV4-2
d_gene: NA
j_gene: TRBJ2-7
CDR3nt: TGTGCCAGCAGCCAAGAGGAGGGGGGGGTTAAGTACTTC
CDR3aa: CASSQEEGGVKYF

abundance: NA
v_gene: TRBV5-1
d_gene: NA
j_gene: TRBJ1-1
CDR3nt: TGCGCCAGCAGCTTGTTAGAGGGGAACACTGAAGCTTTCTTT
CDR3aa: CASSLLEGNTEAFF

abundance: NA
v_gene: TRBV30
d_gene: NA
j_gene: TRBJ1-1
CDR3nt: TGTGCCTTGGGGGCTGGCGGGAACACTGAAGCTTTCTTT
CDR3aa: CALGAGGNTEAFF

abundance: NA
v_gene: TRBV18
d_gene: TRBD1
j_gene: TRBJ1-1
CDR3nt: TGTGCCAGCTCTCGGGACAGAAAATCGAACACTGAAGCTTTCTTT
CDR3aa: CASSRDRKSNTEAFF

abundance: NA
v_gene: TRBV7-9
d_gene: NA
j_gene: TRBJ1-5
CDR3nt: TGTGCCAGCAGTTCTCCCTATCAGCCCCAGCATTTT
CDR3aa: CASSSPYQPQHF